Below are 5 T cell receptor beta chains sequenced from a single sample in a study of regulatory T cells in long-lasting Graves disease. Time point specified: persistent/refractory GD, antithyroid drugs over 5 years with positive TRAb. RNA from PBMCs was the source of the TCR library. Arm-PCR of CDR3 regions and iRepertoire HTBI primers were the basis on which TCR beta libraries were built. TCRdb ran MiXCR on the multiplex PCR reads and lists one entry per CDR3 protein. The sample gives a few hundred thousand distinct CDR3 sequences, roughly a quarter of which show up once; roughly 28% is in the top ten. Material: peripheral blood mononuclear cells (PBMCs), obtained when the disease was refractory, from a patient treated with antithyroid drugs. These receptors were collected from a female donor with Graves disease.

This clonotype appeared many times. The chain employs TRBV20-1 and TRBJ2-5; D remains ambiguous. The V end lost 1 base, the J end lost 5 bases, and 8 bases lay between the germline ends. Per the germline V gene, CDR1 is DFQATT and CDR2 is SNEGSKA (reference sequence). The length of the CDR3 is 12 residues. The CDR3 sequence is CSARGQVETQYF. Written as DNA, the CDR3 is TGCAGTGCTAGAGGCCAGGTGGAGACCCAGTACTTC.

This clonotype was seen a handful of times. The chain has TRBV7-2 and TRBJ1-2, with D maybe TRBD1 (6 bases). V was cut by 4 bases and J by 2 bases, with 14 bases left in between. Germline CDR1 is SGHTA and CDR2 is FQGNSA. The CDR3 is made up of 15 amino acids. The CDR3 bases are TGTGCCAGCAGCTCACAGGGTCGTCTAAACTATGGCTACACCTTC. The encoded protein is CASSSQGRLNYGYTF.

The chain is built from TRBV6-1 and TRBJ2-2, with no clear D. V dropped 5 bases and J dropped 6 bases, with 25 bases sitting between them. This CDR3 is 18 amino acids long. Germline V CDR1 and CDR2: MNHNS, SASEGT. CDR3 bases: TGTGCCAGCAGTCCCGGCCGTGGCACCGGTTTGGTCTCCGGGGAGCTGTTTTTT. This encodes CASSPGRGTGLVSGELFF.

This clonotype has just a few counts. Written as DNA, the CDR3 is TGTGCCAGCAGTTACTGGGGACAGGGAAAAGAGACCCAGTACTTC. As protein: CASSYWGQGKETQYF. The gene calls are TRBV6-2 or TRBV6-3 and TRBJ2-5; TRBD1 matches at 9 bases. Unmatched junction bases numbered 3, after V lost 1 base and J lost 3 bases. The CDR3 is made up of 15 amino acids. Germline V lookup: CDR1 MNHEY, CDR2 SVGEGT.

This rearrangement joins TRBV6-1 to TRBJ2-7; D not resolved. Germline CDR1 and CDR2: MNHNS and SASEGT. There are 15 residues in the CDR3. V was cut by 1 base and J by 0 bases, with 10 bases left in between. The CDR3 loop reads CASSEDPTSSYEQYF. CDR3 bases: TGTGCCAGCAGTGAAGACCCGACCTCCTCCTACGAGCAGTACTTC.